These 2 T cell receptor beta chains were sequenced from one sample in a study of blood T cells in healthy people across ages. It was with a sample-barcoded 5' primer and a J-beta primer mix that a second PCR of roughly 7 to 12 cycles was run. TCRdb re-derived calls from the 5' RACE reads in MiXCR, one entry per CDR3 protein. Here the sample spans about 1.4 million distinct CDR3 sequences, roughly 59% being singletons. Sequencing input: blood. Receptors were obtained from a man aged 18 to 30 in good health.

The chain carries TRBV2 and TRBJ2-7, with D possibly matching TRBD2 (5 bases). The CDR3 extends over 15 amino acids. CDR1 is SNHLY, CDR2 FYNNEI, per germline. V was clipped by 0 bases and J by 0 bases, with 9 bases between them. The CDR3 reads CASSEAQGLSYEQYF. The CDR3 nucleotides read TGTGCCAGCAGTGAAGCGCAAGGACTCTCCTACGAGCAGTACTTC.

CDR3 DNA: TGTGCCAGCAGCTGGTTAGCGGGGGAGAGCACAGATACGCAGTATTTT. Encoded protein: CASSWLAGESTDTQYF. The rearrangement joins TRBV7-9 to TRBJ2-3; the match to TRBD2 covers 9 bases. Germline V gene lookup returns CDR1 SEHNR and CDR2 FQNEAQ (reference sequence). The CDR3 sequence is 16 residues long. V was clipped by 4 bases and J by 0 bases; unmatched bases: 5.